Listed below are T cell receptor beta chains from one sample, sequenced in a study of naive and memory T cell subsets. TCRdb analysed the UMI-ligation and nested PCR reads with MiXCR anew, one entry per CDR3 protein. The profile shows 80,000 to 95,000 distinct CDR3 sequences, about 9.9% of them singletons. Sequenced material: naive CD8+ T cells from blood. The receptors shown here come from a human donor in good health. Each CDR3 is given with its conserved first and last residue.

j_call,v_call,cdr3_aa
TRBJ2-7,TRBV13,CASSFYSRGSLYEQYF
TRBJ2-1,TRBV9,CASSLTYNEQFF
TRBJ2-3,TRBV7-6,CASSLLGSTDTQYF
TRBJ2-5,TRBV5-5,CASSGDRGETQYF
TRBJ2-6,TRBV9,CASSPTLSGANVLTF
TRBJ2-5,TRBV6-4,CASSEGGGVGETQYF
TRBJ1-5,TRBV4-1,CASSQYVGSGQPQHF
TRBJ2-1,TRBV4-2,CASSHPSGDYYNEQFF
TRBJ2-5,TRBV4-2,CASSQRDEKETQYF
TRBJ2-7,TRBV30,CAWSVGVSEQYF
TRBJ2-2,TRBV13,CASSSGQNTGELFF